These 24 T cell receptor beta chains were sequenced from one sample in a study of shared clonotypes between healthy human individuals. TCRdb's copy holds only in-frame clones and misses some; the assay was immunoSEQ multiplex PCR. Here the sample spans some 1.5 million clones, 95% to 99% being singletons. The sequencing sample was made of naive CD4+ T cells sorted from blood. As for subset: CD45RA+ positively selected. These receptors were taken from a man younger than 45 in good health.

J is TRBJ2-7 and V is TRBV29-1; the D is unclear. The germline V and J ends were trimmed by 0 bases and 2 bases, with 11 bases remaining between them. The CDR3 has 14 residues. The germline gives CDR1 SQVTM, CDR2 ANQGSEA. CDR3 in amino acids: CSVEDGQETYEQYF. In nucleotides, the CDR3 is TGCAGCGTTGAAGATGGTCAGGAGACCTACGAGCAGTACTTC.

The gene calls are TRBV5-6 and TRBJ2-7; 10 bases align to TRBD1. Germline V gives CDR1 SGHDT, CDR2 YYEEEE. The CDR3 is made up of 16 amino acids. The V and J ends lost 3 bases and 2 bases, in that order; junction bases with no gene match: 8. The CDR3 sequence: CASSSLSGTGAYEQYF. The CDR3, as DNA: TGTGCCAGCAGCTCCCTAAGTGGGACAGGGGCCTACGAGCAGTACTTC.

The chain couples TRBV28 to TRBJ2-7, with 7 bases fitting TRBD1. V shed 5 bases and J 3 bases; nucleotides not matched to a gene: 13. The germline V gene encodes CDR1 MDHEN and CDR2 SYDVKM. The CDR3 totals 16 residues. The CDR3 reads CASSPRTGTGVYEQYF. CDR3 coding DNA: TGTGCCAGCAGTCCGCGTACGGGAACAGGGGTCTACGAGCAGTACTTC.

The genes are TRBV5-8 and TRBJ1-1; D may be TRBD1 (5 bases). This CDR3 has 13 residues. V lost 0 bases to trimming and J lost 6 bases, with 9 bases between them. Germline V lookup: CDR1 SGHTS, CDR2 YDEGEE. DNA of the CDR3: TGTGCCAGCAGCTTGGGTTGGGGGGCTGAAGCTTTCTTT. Protein sequence: CASSLGWGAEAFF. Supplemented by reference TRBV5-8 and TRBJ1-1, the full variable domain reads EAGVTQSPTHLIKTRGQQATLRCSPISGHTSVYWYQQALGLGLQFLLWYDEGEERNRGNFPPRFSGRQFPNYSSELNVNALELEDSALYLCASSLGWGAEAFFGQGTRLTVV.

This sequence joins TRBV6-5 and TRBJ1-1; D might be TRBD1 (6 bases). The germline V and J ends were trimmed by 0 bases and 2 bases, with 10 bases remaining between them. Germline lookup yields CDR1 MNHEY and CDR2 SVGAGI. This CDR3 comprises 15 residues. Written as DNA, the CDR3 is TGTGCCAGCAGTTACTCGAGGGGGGGAAACACTGAAGCTTTCTTT. It is translated as CASSYSRGGNTEAFF.

The chain links TRBV10-2 to TRBJ2-3, with TRBD2 as a possible D gene (5 bases). The CDR3 length is 12 residues. With 8 bases removed from V and 5 bases from J, the gap between germline ends came to 11 bases. Germline assignment: CDR1 WSHSY and CDR2 SAAADI. The CDR3 nucleotides read TGCGCCAGCGGGAGTTCACTAGATACGCAGTATTTT. Its protein is CASGSSLDTQYF.

In regard to this clone: The identical CDR3 is also encoded by other nucleotide sequences in the sample. This rearrangement joins TRBV5-1 to TRBJ1-1; D call uncertain. This CDR3 spans 13 amino acids. The germline gives CDR1 SGHRS, CDR2 YFSETQ. V gave up 1 base and J gave up 5 bases, with 9 bases separating them. The CDR3 spells CASSLRQATEAFF. CDR3 DNA sequence: TGCGCCAGCAGCTTGAGGCAGGCAACTGAAGCTTTCTTT.

This clone was seen a single time. The chain is built from TRBV2 and TRBJ2-7, with TRBD2 identical over 10 bases. Losses at the gene ends were 7 bases for V and 5 bases for J; bases not matched to a gene: 17. There are 17 residues in the CDR3. The germline V gene encodes CDR1 SNHLY and CDR2 FYNNEI. The DNA of the CDR3 is TGTGCCAGCATCGAGGATCTAGCGGGAGCGGTTCACGACGAGCAGTACTTC. Its protein product is CASIEDLAGAVHDEQYF.

Concerning this clone itself: This sample includes further DNA sequences coding for the same CDR3. The chain combines TRBV10-2 with TRBJ2-7, with D tentatively TRBD1 (5 bases). Trimming left V 2 bases short and J 3 bases short, with 5 bases between. Germline V CDR1 and CDR2: WSHSY, SAAADI. The CDR3 length is 12 residues. DNA for the CDR3: TGCGCCAGCAGTGAGACAGGCTACGAGCAGTACTTC. It codes for CASSETGYEQYF.

The chain couples TRBV19 to TRBJ1-1, with D uncertain. The V gene's germline CDR1 is LNHDA and CDR2 SQIVND (reference sequence). V was cut by 7 bases and J by 1 base, with 4 bases left in between. This CDR3 has 11 amino acids. CDR3 protein: CASKENTEAFF. In DNA form, the CDR3 reads TGTGCCAGTAAGGAGAACACTGAAGCTTTCTTT.

The chain joins TRBV29-1 to TRBJ2-1; 7 bases agree with TRBD2. CDR1 and CDR2 from the germline V gene are SQVTM and ANQGSEA. Trimming took 5 bases from V and 6 from J; bases not matched to a gene: 13. The CDR3 has 15 residues. The CDR3 reads CSVKGREWGGNEQFF. As DNA, the CDR3 is TGCAGCGTTAAGGGGCGGGAGTGGGGCGGCAATGAGCAGTTCTTC.

The sample holds one count of this clone. The J gene is TRBJ2-1, the V gene TRBV27, with D perhaps matching TRBD2 (5 bases). The CDR3 covers 15 residues. In germline, CDR1 is MNHEY, CDR2 SMNVEV (reference sequence). Trimming shortened V by 5 bases and J by 0 bases, and 11 bases separated the two germline ends. The CDR3 DNA reads as TGTGCCAGCAGTATCAGACGGGACTCCTACAATGAGCAGTTCTTC. It yields the protein CASSIRRDSYNEQFF.

The CDR3 region has the DNA TGTGCCAGCAGCTTAGGTGGGGTGGCGGGCACCCAAGAGACCCAGTACTTC. It translates to CASSLGGVAGTQETQYF. The chain employs TRBV7-6 and TRBJ2-5; D might be TRBD2 (5 bases). The CDR3 is 17 amino acids. The V and J ends lost 1 base and 1 base respectively, with 16 bases between them. Germline V lookup: CDR1 SGHVS, CDR2 FNYEAQ.

The gene calls are TRBV5-5 and TRBJ2-7; D is perhaps TRBD2 (6 bases). There are 12 residues in the CDR3. Germline CDR1 is SGHKS and CDR2 is YYEKEE (reference sequence). V lost 4 bases to trimming and J lost 4 bases, with 9 bases between them. As DNA, the CDR3 is TGTGCCAGCAGCCGGGGACTTTACGAGCAGTACTTC. Its translation: CASSRGLYEQYF.

The V call is TRBV5-1, the J call TRBJ1-3; D call uncertain. The CDR3 totals 16 residues. The V and J ends lost 3 bases and 0 bases respectively, with 13 bases between them. CDR1 is SGHRS, CDR2 YFSETQ, per germline. DNA for the CDR3: TGCGCCAGCAGCTCGGACCCGGCAGACTCTGGAAACACCATATATTTT. Protein product: CASSSDPADSGNTIYF. Drawing the rest from reference TRBV5-1 and TRBJ1-3, the complete variable domain is KAGVTQTPRYLIKTRGQQVTLSCSPISGHRSVSWYQQTPGQGLQFLFEYFSETQRNKGNFPGRFSGRQFSNSRSEMNVSTLELGDSALYLCASSSDPADSGNTIYFGEGSWLTVV.

V gene TRBV10-2 combines with J gene TRBJ2-7; 8 bases align to TRBD2. V lost 5 bases, J lost 2 bases, and 2 bases stayed unmatched. The CDR3 contains 13 residues. Per the germline V gene, CDR1 is WSHSY and CDR2 is SAAADI. The CDR3 sequence: CASSSGGAYEQYF. The CDR3, as DNA: TGCGCCAGCAGTAGCGGGGGAGCCTACGAGCAGTACTTC.

This clone was counted once. This chain connects TRBV5-1 to TRBJ2-7, with 13 bases that match TRBD2. CDR1 SGHRS and CDR2 YFSETQ come from the germline V gene. V shed 1 base, J shed 5 bases, and the junction held 9 bases outside the gene matches. This CDR3 is built from 17 residues. This CDR3 reads CASSLTAGTSGTHEQYF. The DNA for the CDR3 is TGCGCCAGCAGCTTGACGGCCGGGACTAGCGGGACACACGAGCAGTACTTC.

In DNA, the CDR3 is TGCGCCAGCAGCCAAGATCATCGACAGAGTGGTCAGCCCCAGCATTTT. Protein: CASSQDHRQSGQPQHF. The chain employs TRBV4-3 and TRBJ1-5, with D perhaps matching TRBD1 (5 bases). Germline V lookup: CDR1 LGHNA, CDR2 YSLEER. V gave up 0 bases and J gave up 6 bases, with 15 bases separating them. This CDR3 has 16 amino acids.

The chain has TRBV9 and TRBJ2-1; TRBD2 matches at 9 bases. Trimming removed 2 bases from V and 10 bases from J; junction bases left unmatched: 10. CDR1 is SGDLS, CDR2 YYNGEE, per germline. The CDR3 has 15 amino acids. The CDR3 is CASSVELAGPREQFF. The DNA of the CDR3 is TGTGCCAGCAGCGTCGAACTAGCGGGCCCCAGGGAGCAGTTCTTC.

The chain couples TRBV30 to TRBJ1-1; D is unclear. The CDR3 is 12 amino acids. CDR1 is GTSNPN, CDR2 SVGIG, per germline (reference sequence). The V end lost 4 bases, the J end lost 10 bases, and 16 bases lay between the germline ends. CDR3 sequence: CAWTGSTPRAFF. The CDR3 region has the DNA TGTGCCTGGACGGGTTCGACCCCCCGAGCTTTCTTT.

The chain uses TRBV7-6 and TRBJ2-2, with 10 bases aligning to TRBD1. This CDR3 region has 16 residues. Germline CDR1 reads SGHVS; CDR2 reads FNYEAQ. V lost 5 bases to trimming and J lost 6 bases; unmatched junction nucleotides: 9. For the CDR3, the DNA is TGTGCCAGCAGCACAAACGACAGGGGGCACGCCGGGGAGCTGTTTTTT. This gives the protein CASSTNDRGHAGELFF.

The chain is built from TRBV19 and TRBJ2-5; 8 bases line up with TRBD1. CDR1 LNHDA and CDR2 SQIVND come from the germline V gene (reference sequence). J lost 6 bases, V lost 9 bases, and 9 bases had no gene match. CDR3 size: 13 residues. The chain's CDR3 is CASTIGQGKTQYF. The CDR3, as DNA: TGTGCCAGCACCATAGGACAGGGAAAGACCCAGTACTTC.

The rearrangement joins TRBV30 to TRBJ2-5; TRBD2 agrees at 9 bases. The ends lost 5 bases at V and 5 bases at J; junction bases unmatched: 9. CDR1 and CDR2 from the germline V gene are GTSNPN and SVGIG (reference sequence). The CDR3 has 14 residues. Here the CDR3 reads CAWGRASGTETQYF. CDR3 nucleotide sequence: TGTGCCTGGGGCAGGGCTAGCGGGACGGAGACCCAGTACTTC.

The chain employs TRBV18 and TRBJ1-2, with TRBD1 identical over 7 bases. V was pared by 2 bases and J by 12 bases, with 9 bases of the junction left unmatched. Germline-derived CDR1 and CDR2 are KGHSH and LQKENI. The CDR3 spans 13 residues. This CDR3 reads CASSPIHDDRDTF. The DNA of the CDR3 is TGTGCCAGCTCACCAATCCACGATGACAGGGACACCTTC. The variable domain in full, completed from reference TRBV18 and TRBJ1-2, reads NAGVMQNPRHLVRRRGQEARLRCSPMKGHSHVYWYRQLPEEGLKFMVYLQKENIIDESGMPKERFSAEFPKEGPSILRIQQVVRGDSAAYFCASSPIHDDRDTFGSGTRLTVV.